This T cell receptor (beta chain) was found in a study of blood T cell repertoires in COVID-19. Study summary: COVID-19 samples from acute and convalescent phases originated in the United States, Italy and Spain.

The germline V and J ends were trimmed by 6 bases and 1 base, with 12 bases remaining between them. This CDR3 contains 14 residues. CDR1 and CDR2 from the germline V gene are SGHTA and FQGNSA. The method was immunoSEQ multiplex PCR; TCRdb's version includes in-frame clones alone and lacks a portion of them. The sample includes under 150,000 clones, approximately 80% of them seen just once. The specimen was peripheral blood. The rearrangement joins TRBV7-2 to TRBJ1-1, with D unresolved. The source is a woman of 80 years or more with acute or convalescent COVID-19. The CDR3 loop reads CASRSPSGNTEAFF. The CDR3 DNA follows: TGTGCCAGCAGGTCACCTTCGGGGAACACTGAAGCTTTCTTT.